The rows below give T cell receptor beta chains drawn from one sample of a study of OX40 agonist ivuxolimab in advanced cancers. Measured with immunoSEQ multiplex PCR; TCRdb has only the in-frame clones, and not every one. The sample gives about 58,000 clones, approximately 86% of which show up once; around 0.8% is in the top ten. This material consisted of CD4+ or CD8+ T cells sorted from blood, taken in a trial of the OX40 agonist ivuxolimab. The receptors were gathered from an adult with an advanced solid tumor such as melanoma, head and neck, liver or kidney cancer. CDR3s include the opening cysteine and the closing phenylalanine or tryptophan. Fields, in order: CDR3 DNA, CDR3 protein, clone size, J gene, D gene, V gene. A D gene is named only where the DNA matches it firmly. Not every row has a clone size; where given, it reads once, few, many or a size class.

TGTGCCAGCTCATCAGGACTAGCGGGAGCCGAGCAGTACTTC	CASSSGLAGAEQYF	NA	TRBJ2-7	TRBD2	TRBV18
TGCAGTGCTAGGTACAGTAGAGAGCAGTTCTTC	CSARYSREQFF	NA	TRBJ2-1	NA	TRBV20-1
TGTGCCAGCAGTTCGGCGGGAGGGTCTTTCTCCTCACCCCTCCACTTT	CASSSAGGSFSSPLHF	NA	TRBJ1-6	NA	TRBV27
TGTGCCAGCAGTCAGACGAACAGGGGGGTGAACATTCAGTACTTC	CASSQTNRGVNIQYF	NA	TRBJ2-4	TRBD1	TRBV6-5
TGTGCCAGCAGCCAGGGACAGACGGACTACGAGCAGTACTTC	CASSQGQTDYEQYF	NA	TRBJ2-7	TRBD1	TRBV6-5
TGTGCCAGTAGTATTAGAGACACACCCCTGGAAGCTTTCTTT	CASSIRDTPLEAFF	NA	TRBJ1-1	NA	TRBV19
TGTGCCAGCAGCCCTCGTGGGGACAGTTCCTACGAGCAGTACTTC	CASSPRGDSSYEQYF	NA	TRBJ2-7	TRBD1	TRBV11-3
TGCGCCAGCAGCCAAGATTTAAGGGTTGGCTATGGCTACACCTTC	CASSQDLRVGYGYTF	NA	TRBJ1-2	NA	TRBV4-3
TGTGCCAGCAGACCTGGTCAACGCGGCACTGAAGCTTTCTTT	CASRPGQRGTEAFF	NA	TRBJ1-1	NA	TRBV7-2
TGTGCCAGCAGCTTAGGGCGGGAGGGGACCTACGAGCAGTACTTC	CASSLGREGTYEQYF	NA	TRBJ2-7	TRBD2	TRBV7-2
TGTGCCAGTCGGGGACCTGGGGCCAACGTCCTGACTTTC	CASRGPGANVLTF	NA	TRBJ2-6	NA	TRBV19
TGTGCCAGCAGCCCCGGTCGGACAGGGGGAGAGACCCAGTACTTC	CASSPGRTGGETQYF	NA	TRBJ2-5	TRBD1	TRBV7-3
TGTGCCTGGAGCCTGGGACAGGGTGGAAACACCATATATTTT	CAWSLGQGGNTIYF	once	TRBJ1-3	TRBD1	TRBV30
TGTGCCAGCAGCCAAGACAGGCAGGCTGGGGCCAACGTCCTGACTTTC	CASSQDRQAGANVLTF	NA	TRBJ2-6	NA	TRBV4-2
TGTGCCAGCACCCCGGGTAGCGGGATAGGGGAGACCCAGTACTTC	CASTPGSGIGETQYF	NA	TRBJ2-5	TRBD2	TRBV27
TGTGCCAGCAGCCGGACGTCGGGGAATGATGGCTACACCTTC	CASSRTSGNDGYTF	NA	TRBJ1-2	NA	TRBV5-5
TGTGCCAGTAGTTCACACGGACAGAGGGACACTGAAGCTTTCTTT	CASSSHGQRDTEAFF	NA	TRBJ1-1	NA	TRBV19
TGTGCCAGCAGCCCGAACAGGGGGGGTCAGCCCCAGCATTTT	CASSPNRGGQPQHF	once	TRBJ1-5	TRBD1	TRBV7-8
TGCGCCAGCAGCTTGGCGGTAGATTCGGGGGCGGGAGGCTACACCTTC	CASSLAVDSGAGGYTF	NA	TRBJ1-2	NA	TRBV5-1
TGCAGCGTTGGGGGACGCAATCAGCCCCAGCATTTT	CSVGGRNQPQHF	NA	TRBJ1-5	NA	TRBV29-1
TGTGCCAGCAGTGACAGGGCTGGGGAGACCCAGTACTTC	CASSDRAGETQYF	NA	TRBJ2-5	NA	TRBV2
TGTGCCAGCAGCTACCCCAGCAGGAGGGAGACCCAGTACTTC	CASSYPSRRETQYF	NA	TRBJ2-5	NA	TRBV7-2
TGTGCCAGCAGCCAAGGGGGGGAGTTCGTCTATGGCTACACCTTC	CASSQGGEFVYGYTF	few	TRBJ1-2	NA	TRBV4-2
TGTGCCAGCAGCTTAACAGGGAGATACAATGAGCAGTTCTTC	CASSLTGRYNEQFF	few	TRBJ2-1	NA	TRBV11-1
TGTGCCAGCAGCGTAGGGGGGTCCGGGGAGCTGTTTTTT	CASSVGGSGELFF	few	TRBJ2-2	NA	TRBV9
TGTGCCAGCAGCGTCCCCTCCCGGGATACGCAGTATTTT	CASSVPSRDTQYF	NA	TRBJ2-3	NA	TRBV7-2
TGTGCCAGCAGCCCAGACGGGGAGACCCAGTACTTC	CASSPDGETQYF	once	TRBJ2-5	NA	TRBV7-3
TGTGCCAGCAGCTTGGCAACTGGGGCCAACGTCCTGACTTTC	CASSLATGANVLTF	NA	TRBJ2-6	NA	TRBV5-6
TGTGCCAGCAGTTACTCCCCGGAAGCTAACTATGGCTACACCTTC	CASSYSPEANYGYTF	NA	TRBJ1-2	NA	TRBV6-5
TGTGCCAGCAAGCCGGGACAGAGATTTAATGAGCAGTTCTTC	CASKPGQRFNEQFF	NA	TRBJ2-1	TRBD1	TRBV7-2
TGTGCCACCAGCAGAGATCTGGGGCACGGGCGGATGGGATCTTACGAGCAGTACTTC	CATSRDLGHGRMGSYEQYF	NA	TRBJ2-7	NA	TRBV15
TGTGCCAGCAGCTTAGGAGCGGGAGGCTACGAGCAGTACTTC	CASSLGAGGYEQYF	NA	TRBJ2-7	TRBD2	TRBV7-2
TGTGCCAGCAGCCCTCTCACGCCGTATACGCAGTATTTT	CASSPLTPYTQYF	few	TRBJ2-3	NA	TRBV14
TGTGCCAGCAGCTTGGGAGACAGAAGGGAGCTGTTTTTT	CASSLGDRRELFF	NA	TRBJ2-2	NA	TRBV11-3
TGTGCCAGCAGTGCCGGGGCCTACCAAAATTATGGCTACACCTTC	CASSAGAYQNYGYTF	NA	TRBJ1-2	NA	TRBV28
TGTGCCAGCAGCGGTGGAAATGGGGCAAGTTTGAGCAATCAGCCCCAGCATTTT	CASSGGNGASLSNQPQHF	NA	TRBJ1-5	NA	TRBV7-9
TGTGCCAGCAGCTTAGTTGGTGCTGAGCAGTTCTTC	CASSLVGAEQFF	few	TRBJ2-1	NA	TRBV7-6
TGTGCCAGTAGTGGACAGAGCTATAGCAATCAGCCCCAGCATTTT	CASSGQSYSNQPQHF	NA	TRBJ1-5	NA	TRBV19
TGTGCCAGCAGCCGTTCTCGGGAACAGGGGGCTTATGAGCAGTTCTTC	CASSRSREQGAYEQFF	NA	TRBJ2-1	TRBD1	TRBV7-2
TGTGCCAGCAGTTTATCCCAGGGTGTGACTAATGAAAAACTGTTTTTT	CASSLSQGVTNEKLFF	NA	TRBJ1-4	NA	TRBV28
TGTGCCAGCACAATAAAGGACAGACAGAACACTGAAGCTTTCTTT	CASTIKDRQNTEAFF	NA	TRBJ1-1	NA	TRBV6-6
TGTGCCAGCAATCCCCTTGGGACACGTGAGGAGACCCAGTACTTC	CASNPLGTREETQYF	once	TRBJ2-5	NA	TRBV28
TGCGCCAGCAACCGACCGGGACTTTTAAATGAGCAGTTCTTC	CASNRPGLLNEQFF	NA	TRBJ2-1	NA	TRBV5-1
TGTGCCAGCAGTTTAGCGGGACCCTACGAGCAGTACTTC	CASSLAGPYEQYF	NA	TRBJ2-7	NA	TRBV28
TGTGCCAGTAGGCCGGGACTAGCGGCCAATGAGCAGTTCTTC	CASRPGLAANEQFF	NA	TRBJ2-1	TRBD2	TRBV19
TGTGCCTGGAGTGAAGGTTCGCGGAACACTGAAGCTTTCTTT	CAWSEGSRNTEAFF	NA	TRBJ1-1	NA	TRBV30
TGTGCCAGCAGCCCCGAGCGGGCTAGCACAGATACGCAGTATTTT	CASSPERASTDTQYF	NA	TRBJ2-3	NA	TRBV6-6
TGCAGCGCCGGGACTAGCGGTGACTACGAGCAGTACTTC	CSAGTSGDYEQYF	few	TRBJ2-7	TRBD2	TRBV29-1
TGTGCCAGCAGCTTAGGGACAGGAAGGACCGGGGAGCTGTTTTTT	CASSLGTGRTGELFF	NA	TRBJ2-2	NA	TRBV13
TGTGCCAGCAGCACCCAGGCGGGCTTTGGGCAGTTCTTC	CASSTQAGFGQFF	NA	TRBJ2-1	NA	TRBV7-2
TGTGCCAGCAGGCCCCCGGGACAGCTCTACGAGCAGTACTTC	CASRPPGQLYEQYF	NA	TRBJ2-7	TRBD1	TRBV6-1
TGCGCCAGCAGCCCGACCAGCGGGTATTCGGGCACAGATACGCAGTATTTT	CASSPTSGYSGTDTQYF	NA	TRBJ2-3	NA	TRBV5-1
TGTGCCAGCAGCTTAGACAGGGGGCCTGGAAACACCATATATTTT	CASSLDRGPGNTIYF	NA	TRBJ1-3	TRBD1	TRBV7-2